This T cell receptor beta chain emerged from a study of cytotoxic CD8 clonotypes in ibrutinib-treated CLL. At the level of the study: Per sample, productive templates averaged nearly 260,000 and productive rearrangements averaged approximately 90,000.

Study-wide results and limits: Public clonotypes (which were uncommon) either contracted or remained stable on treatment. A difference in sampling times existed between sustained-remission and progressing patients.

The germline V gene has CDR1 SGHRS and CDR2 YFSETQ. The CDR3 consists of 13 residues. V was clipped by 7 bases and J by 1 base; unmatched bases: 4. Sequencing was designed to attain a depth spanning 1 in 200,000 to 1 in 1 million T cells. TCRdb's copy holds only in-frame clones and misses some; the assay was immunoSEQ multiplex PCR. The sample carries about 160,000 clones, roughly 77% recorded once. A note on this clone: What it binds is unknown.

This specimen consisted of PBMCs, obtained after 12 months of ibrutinib treatment. The receptor was derived from a human donor with chronic lymphocytic leukemia. The chain couples TRBV5-1 to TRBJ1-1, with 7 positions matching TRBD1. The CDR3 spells CASGYRGNTEAFF. In nucleotides, the CDR3 is TGCGCCAGCGGTTACAGGGGGAACACTGAAGCTTTCTTT.